This TCR beta chain stems from a study of human T cells and chemical hapten exposure. The CDR3 is 13 amino acids. The germline V and J ends were trimmed by 6 bases and 2 bases, with 11 bases remaining between them. Germline CDR1 reads SQVTM; CDR2 reads ANQGSEA. The starting material, unfractionated whole blood, was used for total RNA extraction. Using its own MiXCR run on the 5' RACE reads, TCRdb lists one record per CDR3 protein. In the table there are 80,000 or so distinct CDR3 sequences, about 15% of which are singletons. The rearrangement uses TRBV29-1 and TRBJ2-1; TRBD1 might be the D (5 bases). The clonotype originates from a female donor in good health. CDR3 amino acids: CSVTRTTYNEQFF. DNA for the CDR3: TGCAGCGTGACCAGGACAACCTACAATGAGCAGTTCTTC.